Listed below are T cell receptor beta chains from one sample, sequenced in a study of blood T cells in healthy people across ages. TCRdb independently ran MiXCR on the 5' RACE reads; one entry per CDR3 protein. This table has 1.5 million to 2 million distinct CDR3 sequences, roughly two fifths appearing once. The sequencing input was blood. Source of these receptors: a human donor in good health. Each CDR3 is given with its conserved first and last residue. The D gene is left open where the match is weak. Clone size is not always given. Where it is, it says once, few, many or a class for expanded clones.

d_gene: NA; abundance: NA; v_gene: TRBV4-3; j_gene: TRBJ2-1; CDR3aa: CASSQGVVSEQFF; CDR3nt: TGCGCCAGCAGCCAAGGGGTAGTAAGTGAGCAGTTCTTC
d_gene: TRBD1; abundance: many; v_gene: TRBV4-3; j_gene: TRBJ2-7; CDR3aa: CASSQEGASYEQYF; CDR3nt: TGTGCCAGCAGCCAAGAGGGGGCCTCCTACGAGCAGTACTTC
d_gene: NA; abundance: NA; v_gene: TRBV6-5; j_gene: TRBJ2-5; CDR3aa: CASSRGFLETQYF; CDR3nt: TGTGCCAGCAGTCGAGGGTTCCTAGAGACCCAGTACTTC
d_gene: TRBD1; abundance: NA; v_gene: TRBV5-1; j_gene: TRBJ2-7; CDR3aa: CASRVIPGQDNYEQYF; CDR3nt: TGCGCCAGCCGCGTAATACCGGGACAGGATAACTACGAGCAGTACTTC
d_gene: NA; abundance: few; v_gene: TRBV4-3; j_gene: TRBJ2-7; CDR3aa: CASSPYLSYTGTYEQYF; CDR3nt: TGCGCCAGCAGCCCCTATCTGAGTTATACCGGAACCTACGAGCAGTACTTC
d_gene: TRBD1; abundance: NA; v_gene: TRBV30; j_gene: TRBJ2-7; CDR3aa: CAWGQDPYEQYF; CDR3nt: TGTGCCTGGGGACAGGACCCCTACGAGCAGTACTTC
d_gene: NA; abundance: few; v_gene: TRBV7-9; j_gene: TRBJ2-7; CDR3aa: CAIMEAGYTYEQYF; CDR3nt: TGTGCCATTATGGAGGCGGGGTACACCTACGAGCAGTACTTC
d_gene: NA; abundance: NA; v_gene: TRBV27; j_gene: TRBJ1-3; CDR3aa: CASSFGASGNTIYF; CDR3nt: TGTGCCAGCAGTTTCGGGGCTTCTGGAAACACCATATATTTT
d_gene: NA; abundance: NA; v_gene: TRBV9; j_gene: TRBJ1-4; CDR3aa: CAGSVGSGGEKLFF; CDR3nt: TGTGCCGGCAGCGTAGGGTCAGGAGGGGAAAAACTGTTTTTT
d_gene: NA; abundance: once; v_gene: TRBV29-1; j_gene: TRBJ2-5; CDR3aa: CSIGSETQYF; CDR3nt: TGCAGCATAGGCTCTGAGACCCAGTACTTC
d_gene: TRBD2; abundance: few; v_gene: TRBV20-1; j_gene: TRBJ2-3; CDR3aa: CSAFGGLAEFTDTQYF; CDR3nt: TGCAGTGCTTTCGGAGGACTAGCGGAATTTACAGATACGCAGTATTTT
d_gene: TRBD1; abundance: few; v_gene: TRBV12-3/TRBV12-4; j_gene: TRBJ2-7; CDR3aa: CASSPWGQGKYEQYF; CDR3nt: TGTGCCAGCAGTCCATGGGGACAGGGCAAGTACGAGCAGTACTTC
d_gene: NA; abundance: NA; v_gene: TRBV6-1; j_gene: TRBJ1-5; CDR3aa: CASRINRNQPQHF; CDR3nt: TGTGCCAGCAGAATAAATCGCAATCAGCCCCAGCATTTT
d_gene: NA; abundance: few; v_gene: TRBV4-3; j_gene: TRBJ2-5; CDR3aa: CASSQEGRGGETQYF; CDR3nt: TGCGCCAGCAGCCAAGAGGGTAGGGGGGGCGAGACCCAGTACTTC
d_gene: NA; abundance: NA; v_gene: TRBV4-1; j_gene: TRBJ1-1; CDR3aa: CASSPAVLPGGEAFF; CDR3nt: TGCGCCAGCAGCCCCGCCGTCTTGCCCGGCGGGGAAGCTTTCTTT
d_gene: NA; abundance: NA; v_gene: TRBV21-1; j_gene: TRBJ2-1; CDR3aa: CAILTGIVYNEQFF; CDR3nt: TGTGCCATCCTTACAGGTATCGTCTACAATGAGCAGTTCTTC
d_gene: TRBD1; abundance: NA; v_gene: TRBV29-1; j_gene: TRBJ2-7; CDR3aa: CSVEEFYETGENEQYF; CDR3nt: TGCAGCGTTGAAGAATTTTATGAGACAGGGGAGAACGAGCAGTACTTC
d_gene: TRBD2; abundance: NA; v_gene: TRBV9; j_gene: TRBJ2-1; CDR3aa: CASSEPLAGVRNNEQFF; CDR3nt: TGTGCCAGCAGCGAACCCCTTGCGGGGGTTCGGAACAATGAGCAGTTCTTC
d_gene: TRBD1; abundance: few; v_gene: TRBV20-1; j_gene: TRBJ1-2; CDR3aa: CSARDREQGKNYGYTF; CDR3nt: TGCAGTGCTAGAGATCGGGAACAGGGGAAAAACTATGGCTACACCTTC
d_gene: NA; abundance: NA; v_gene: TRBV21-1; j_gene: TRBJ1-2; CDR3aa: CASSKEDREEDYTF; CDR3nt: TGTGCCAGCAGCAAAGAAGACAGGGAAGAGGACTACACCTTC
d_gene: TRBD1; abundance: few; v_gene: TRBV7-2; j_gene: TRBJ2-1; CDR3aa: CASSRQGGEQFF; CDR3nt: TGTGCCAGCAGCAGACAGGGCGGGGAGCAGTTCTTC
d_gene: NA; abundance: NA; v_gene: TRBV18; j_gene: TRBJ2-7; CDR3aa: CASSPATGYEQYF; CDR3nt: TGTGCCAGCTCACCAGCGACAGGCTACGAGCAGTACTTC
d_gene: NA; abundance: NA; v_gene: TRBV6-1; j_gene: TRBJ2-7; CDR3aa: CASQTTGTSYEQYF; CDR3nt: TGTGCCAGTCAAACGACAGGGACTTCCTACGAGCAGTACTTC
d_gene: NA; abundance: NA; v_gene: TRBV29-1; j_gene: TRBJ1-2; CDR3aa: CSVGALANYGYTF; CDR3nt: TGCAGCGTTGGAGCTCTAGCTAACTATGGCTACACCTTC
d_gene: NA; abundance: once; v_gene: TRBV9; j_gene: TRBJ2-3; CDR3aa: CASSVTSLPTDTQYF; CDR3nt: TGTGCCAGCAGCGTAACTAGCCTCCCCACAGATACGCAGTATTTT
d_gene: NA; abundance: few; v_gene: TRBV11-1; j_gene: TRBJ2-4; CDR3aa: CASSPTIKNIQYF; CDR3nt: TGTGCCAGCAGCCCAACGATCAAAAACATTCAGTACTTC
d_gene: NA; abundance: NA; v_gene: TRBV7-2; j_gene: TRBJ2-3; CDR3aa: CASSSEPPPDTQYF; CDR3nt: TGTGCCAGCAGTTCTGAGCCGCCCCCAGATACGCAGTATTTT
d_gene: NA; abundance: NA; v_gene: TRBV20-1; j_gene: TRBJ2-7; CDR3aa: CSARLASSYEQYF; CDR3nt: TGCAGTGCTAGACTAGCGAGCTCCTACGAGCAGTACTTC
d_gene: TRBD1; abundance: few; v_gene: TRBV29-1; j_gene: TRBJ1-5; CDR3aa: CNLVRTGNRKPQHF; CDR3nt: TGCAACCTCGTAAGGACAGGTAATAGGAAGCCCCAGCATTTT
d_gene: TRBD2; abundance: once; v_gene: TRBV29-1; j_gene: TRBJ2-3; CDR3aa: CSVVPSGGSTDTQYF; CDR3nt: TGCAGCGTTGTCCCTAGCGGGGGATCAACAGATACGCAGTATTTT
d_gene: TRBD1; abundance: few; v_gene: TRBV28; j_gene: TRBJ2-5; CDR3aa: CASSPQGARIETQYF; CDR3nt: TGTGCCAGCAGTCCCCAGGGGGCTAGGATAGAGACCCAGTACTTC
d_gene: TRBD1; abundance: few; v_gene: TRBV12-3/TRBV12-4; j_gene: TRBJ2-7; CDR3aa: CASRPTGGLEGEQYF; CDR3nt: TGTGCCAGCAGGCCTACAGGGGGCTTAGAGGGCGAGCAGTACTTC
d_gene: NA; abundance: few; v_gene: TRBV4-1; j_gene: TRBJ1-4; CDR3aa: CASSRGHLYERLFF; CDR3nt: TGCGCCAGCAGCCGGGGACATTTGTATGAAAGACTGTTTTTT
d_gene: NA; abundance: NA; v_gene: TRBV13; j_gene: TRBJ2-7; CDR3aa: CASSLGFTPYEQYF; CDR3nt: TGTGCCAGCAGCTTAGGCTTCACACCCTACGAGCAGTACTTC
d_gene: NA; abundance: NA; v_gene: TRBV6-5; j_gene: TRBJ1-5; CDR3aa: CASRRQPRGNQPQHF; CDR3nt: TGTGCTAGCAGAAGACAGCCCAGGGGCAATCAGCCCCAGCATTTT
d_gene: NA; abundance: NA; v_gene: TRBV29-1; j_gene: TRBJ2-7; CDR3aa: CSVQAGVSYEQYF; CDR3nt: TGCAGCGTTCAGGCAGGGGTCTCCTACGAGCAGTACTTC
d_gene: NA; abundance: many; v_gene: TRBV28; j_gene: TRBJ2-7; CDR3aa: CASSSPTSYEQYF; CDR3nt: TGTGCCAGCAGTTCCCCTACGTCCTACGAGCAGTACTTC
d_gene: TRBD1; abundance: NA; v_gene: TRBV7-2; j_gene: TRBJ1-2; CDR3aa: CASSLGGWDRGWDYYGYTF; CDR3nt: TGTGCCAGCAGCTTAGGGGGGTGGGACAGGGGATGGGATTACTATGGCTACACCTTC
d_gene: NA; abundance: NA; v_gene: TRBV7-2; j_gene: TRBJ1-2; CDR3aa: CASSPRGQVFGYTF; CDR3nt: TGTGCCAGCAGCCCCCGAGGGCAGGTTTTTGGCTACACCTTC
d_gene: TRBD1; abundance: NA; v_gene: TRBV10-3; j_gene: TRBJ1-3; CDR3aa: CAIMKGAMEDTIYF; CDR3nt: TGTGCCATCATGAAGGGGGCCATGGAGGACACCATATATTTT
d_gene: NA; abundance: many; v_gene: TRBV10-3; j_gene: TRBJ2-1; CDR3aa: CAISEVGNEQFF; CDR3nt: TGTGCCATCAGTGAGGTTGGCAATGAGCAGTTCTTC
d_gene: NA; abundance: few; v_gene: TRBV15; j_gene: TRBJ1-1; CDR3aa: CATRQGGGKAFF; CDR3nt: TGTGCCACCAGGCAGGGAGGAGGAAAAGCTTTCTTT
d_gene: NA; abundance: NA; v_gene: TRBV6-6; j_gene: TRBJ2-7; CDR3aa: CASSHQTGGGYEQYF; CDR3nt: TGTGCCAGCAGCCATCAGACAGGAGGGGGGTACGAGCAGTACTTC
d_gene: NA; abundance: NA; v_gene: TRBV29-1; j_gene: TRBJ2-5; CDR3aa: CSVEDSGDTRGETQYF; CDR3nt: TGCAGCGTTGAAGATTCGGGAGACACTCGGGGAGAGACCCAGTACTTC
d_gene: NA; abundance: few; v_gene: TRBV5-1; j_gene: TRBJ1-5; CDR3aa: CASSLGTGGSNQPQHF; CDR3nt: TGTGCCAGCAGCTTAGGTACGGGTGGGAGCAATCAGCCCCAGCATTTT
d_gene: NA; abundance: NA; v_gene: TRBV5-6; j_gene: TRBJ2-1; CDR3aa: CASRTAGIYNEQFF; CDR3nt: TGTGCCAGCAGGACGGCAGGGATATACAATGAGCAGTTCTTC
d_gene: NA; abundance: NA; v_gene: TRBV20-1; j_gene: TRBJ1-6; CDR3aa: CSAPRSGFSYNSPLHF; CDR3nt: TGCAGTGCCCCCCGTTCAGGATTCTCCTATAATTCACCCCTCCACTTT
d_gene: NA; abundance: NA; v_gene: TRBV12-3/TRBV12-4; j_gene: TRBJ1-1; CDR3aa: CASRKTGTNTEAFF; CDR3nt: TGTGCCAGCAGGAAAACAGGGACGAACACTGAAGCTTTCTTT
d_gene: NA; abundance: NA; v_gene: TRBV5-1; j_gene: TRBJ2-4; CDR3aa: CASSLAAPANIQYF; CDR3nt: TGCGCCAGCAGCTTGGCAGCCCCGGCAAACATTCAGTACTTC
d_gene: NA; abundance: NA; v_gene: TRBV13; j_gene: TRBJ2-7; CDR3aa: CASSSFWGRDEQYF; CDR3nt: TGTGCCAGCAGCTCATTCTGGGGTAGGGACGAGCAGTACTTC
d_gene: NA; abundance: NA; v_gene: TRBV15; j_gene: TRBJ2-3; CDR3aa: CATSRNRVTDTQYF; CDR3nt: TGTGCCACCAGCAGAAACAGGGTCACAGATACGCAGTATTTT
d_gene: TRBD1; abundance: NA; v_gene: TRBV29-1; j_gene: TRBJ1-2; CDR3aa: CSVTGTGGGPNYGYTF; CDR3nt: TGCAGCGTTACCGGGACAGGGGGAGGGCCTAACTATGGCTACACCTTC
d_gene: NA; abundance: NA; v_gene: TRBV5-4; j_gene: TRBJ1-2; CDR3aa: CASSLDGGTTNYGYTF; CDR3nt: TGTGCCAGCAGCTTGGACGGGGGAACCACTAACTATGGCTACACCTTC
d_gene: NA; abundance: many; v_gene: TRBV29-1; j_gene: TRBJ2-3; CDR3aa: CSVGREDTQYF; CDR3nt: TGCAGCGTTGGCAGGGAGGATACGCAGTATTTT